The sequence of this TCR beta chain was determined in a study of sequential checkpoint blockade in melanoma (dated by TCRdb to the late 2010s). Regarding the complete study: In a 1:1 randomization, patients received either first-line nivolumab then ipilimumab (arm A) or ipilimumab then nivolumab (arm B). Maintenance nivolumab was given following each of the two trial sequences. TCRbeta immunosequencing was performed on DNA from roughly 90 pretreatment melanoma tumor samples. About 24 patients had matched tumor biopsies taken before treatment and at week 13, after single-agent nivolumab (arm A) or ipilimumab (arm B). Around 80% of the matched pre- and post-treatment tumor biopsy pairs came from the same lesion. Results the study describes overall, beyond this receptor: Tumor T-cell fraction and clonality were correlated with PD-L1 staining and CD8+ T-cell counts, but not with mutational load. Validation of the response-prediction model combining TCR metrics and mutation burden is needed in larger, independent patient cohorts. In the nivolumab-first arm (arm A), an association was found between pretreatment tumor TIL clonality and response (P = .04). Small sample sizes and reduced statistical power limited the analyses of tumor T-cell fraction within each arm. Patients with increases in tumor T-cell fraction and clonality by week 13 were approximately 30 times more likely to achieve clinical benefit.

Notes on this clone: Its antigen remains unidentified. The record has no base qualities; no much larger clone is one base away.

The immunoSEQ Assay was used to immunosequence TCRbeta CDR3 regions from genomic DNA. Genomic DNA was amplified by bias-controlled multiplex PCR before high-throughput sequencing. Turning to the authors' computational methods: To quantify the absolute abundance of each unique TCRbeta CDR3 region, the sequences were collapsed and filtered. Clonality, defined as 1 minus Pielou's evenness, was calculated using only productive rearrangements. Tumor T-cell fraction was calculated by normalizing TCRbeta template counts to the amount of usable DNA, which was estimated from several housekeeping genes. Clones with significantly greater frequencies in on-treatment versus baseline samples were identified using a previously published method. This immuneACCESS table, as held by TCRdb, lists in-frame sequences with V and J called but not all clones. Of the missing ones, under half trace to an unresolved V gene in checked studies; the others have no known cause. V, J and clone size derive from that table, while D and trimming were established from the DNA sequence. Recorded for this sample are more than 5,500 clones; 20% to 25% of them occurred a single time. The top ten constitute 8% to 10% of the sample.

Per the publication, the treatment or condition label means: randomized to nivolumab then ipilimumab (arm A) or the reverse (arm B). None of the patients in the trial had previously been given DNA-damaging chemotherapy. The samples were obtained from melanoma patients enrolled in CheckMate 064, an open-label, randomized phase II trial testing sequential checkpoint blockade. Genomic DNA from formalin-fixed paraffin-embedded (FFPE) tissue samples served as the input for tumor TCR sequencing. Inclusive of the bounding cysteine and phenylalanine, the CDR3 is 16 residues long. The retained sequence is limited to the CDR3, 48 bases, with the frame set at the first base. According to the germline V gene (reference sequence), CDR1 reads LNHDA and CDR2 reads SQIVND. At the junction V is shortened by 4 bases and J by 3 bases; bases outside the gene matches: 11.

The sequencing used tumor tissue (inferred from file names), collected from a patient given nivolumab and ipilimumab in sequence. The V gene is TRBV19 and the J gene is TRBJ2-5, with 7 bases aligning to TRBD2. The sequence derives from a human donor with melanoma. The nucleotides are TGTGCCAGTAGTAGCCCCCAAGTAGCGGGTAAAGAGACCCAGTACTTC. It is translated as CASSSPQVAGKETQYF.